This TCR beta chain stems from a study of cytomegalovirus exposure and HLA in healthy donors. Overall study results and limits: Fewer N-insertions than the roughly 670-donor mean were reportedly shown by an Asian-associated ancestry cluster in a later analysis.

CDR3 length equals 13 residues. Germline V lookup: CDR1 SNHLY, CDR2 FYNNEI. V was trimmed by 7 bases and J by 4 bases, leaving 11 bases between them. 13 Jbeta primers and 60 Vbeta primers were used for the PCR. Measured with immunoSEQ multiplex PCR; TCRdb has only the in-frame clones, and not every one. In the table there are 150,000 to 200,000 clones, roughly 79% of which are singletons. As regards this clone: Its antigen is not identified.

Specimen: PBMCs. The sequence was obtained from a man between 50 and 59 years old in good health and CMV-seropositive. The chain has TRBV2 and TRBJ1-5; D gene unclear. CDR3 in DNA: TGTGCCAGCACATTGAGGCCGAATCAGCCCCAGCATTTT. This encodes CASTLRPNQPQHF. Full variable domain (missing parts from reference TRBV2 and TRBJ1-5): EPEVTQTPSHQVTQMGQEVILRCVPISNHLYFYWYRQILGQKVEFLVSFYNNEISEKSEIFDDQFSVERPDGSNFTLKIRSTKLEDSAMYFCASTLRPNQPQHFGDGTRLSIL.